Presented here are 12 T cell receptor beta chains from one specimen sequenced in a study of T cells after posttransplantation cyclophosphamide. A marrow graft followed busulfan-fludarabine conditioning, with cyclophosphamide on days +3 and +4. The method was immunoSEQ multiplex PCR; TCRdb's version includes in-frame clones alone and lacks a portion of them. This sample has 14,000 or so clones, each found more than once. The input for sequencing was PBMCs, taken around 1,100 days after allogeneic stem cell transplant with posttransplant cyclophosphamide. Every receptor here comes from a female patient in her 40s who received an allogeneic stem cell transplant from a related donor, was CMV-positive, and had no GVHD. Some T cells may be graft donor cells.

This clone was counted many times. The CDR3 is CASSATELYYEQYF. In DNA form, the CDR3 reads TGTGCCAGCAGTGCGACAGAACTTTATTACGAGCAGTACTTC. The chain employs TRBV2 and TRBJ2-7; D is possibly TRBD1 (5 bases). The CDR3 is 14 residues long. Per germline, CDR1 SNHLY and CDR2 FYNNEI. V dropped 4 bases and J dropped 4 bases, with 14 bases sitting between them.

This clone is judged medium-sized. This sequence joins TRBV7-9 and TRBJ1-4; D is uncertain. V dropped 1 base and J dropped 0 bases, with 6 bases sitting between them. The germline V gene encodes CDR1 SEHNR and CDR2 FQNEAQ (reference sequence). CDR3 size: 15 residues. The chain's CDR3 is CASSLERATNEKLFF. CDR3 in DNA: TGTGCCAGCAGCTTAGAACGGGCAACTAATGAAAAACTGTTTTTT.

The chain uses TRBV7-9 and TRBJ2-6; D unclear. CDR1 is SEHNR, CDR2 FQNEAQ, per germline (reference sequence). The V gene lost 8 bases and the J gene lost 2 bases, with 10 bases spanning the gap. This CDR3 contains 14 residues. The CDR3 nucleotides are TGTGCCAGCGGCCCCAGGACTGGGGCCAACGTCCTGACTTTC. It translates to CASGPRTGANVLTF.

The sample holds many counts of this clone. V usage is TRBV20-1 and J usage is TRBJ1-5; D remains ambiguous. CDR3 length equals 11 residues. Germline V gene lookup returns CDR1 DFQATT and CDR2 SNEGSKA (reference sequence). V shed 0 bases and J shed 9 bases, with 6 bases lying between them. CDR3 in DNA: TGCAGTGCTAGAGATCCAGGGCCCCAGCATTTT. This sequence encodes CSARDPGPQHF.

This clone occurred many times. J is TRBJ1-3 and V is TRBV7-6, with TRBD1 as a possible D gene (5 bases). Germline V CDR1 and CDR2: SGHVS, FNYEAQ. Trimming shortened V by 5 bases and J by 8 bases, and 19 bases separated the two germline ends. The CDR3 contains 15 residues. DNA of the CDR3: TGTGCCAGCAGCCCTCTGACAGTCATAAGACACACCATATATTTT. This encodes CASSPLTVIRHTIYF.

This clone was seen a handful of times. The V and J genes are TRBV6-5 and TRBJ2-3; D is perhaps TRBD2 (5 bases). CDR1 is MNHEY, CDR2 SVGAGI, per germline. CDR3 length equals 14 residues. V gave up 4 bases and J gave up 2 bases, with 10 bases separating them. The CDR3 bases are TGTGCCAGCAGTTCGCGGGTCTACACAGATACGCAGTATTTT. Translation: CASSSRVYTDTQYF.

This clone has a count of ten or more. The CDR3 loop is CASFTPGQWISGANVLTF. The CDR3 nucleotides are TGTGCCAGCTTTACACCGGGACAGTGGATCTCTGGGGCCAACGTCCTGACTTTC. The V call is TRBV18, the J call TRBJ2-6; 7 positions agree with TRBD1. V trimming: 7 bases; J trimming: 0 bases; junction bases outside the gene matches: 12. This CDR3 region has 18 residues. Germline V gene data show CDR1 as KGHSH and CDR2 as LQKENI.

The chain recombines TRBV10-3 with TRBJ2-7; D is undetermined. Germline-derived CDR1 and CDR2 are ENHRY and SYGVKD. This CDR3 has 14 residues. V gave up 9 bases and J gave up 2 bases, with 17 bases separating them. The CDR3 loop reads CAIATPSGPYEQYF. The CDR3 DNA is TGTGCCATTGCGACGCCGTCAGGTCCCTACGAGCAGTACTTC.

In this sample, this clone turned up many times. The V call is TRBV11-3, the J call TRBJ2-3, with 7 bases fitting TRBD1. The CDR3 has 15 residues. V was clipped by 5 bases and J by 3 bases; unmatched bases: 8. Germline assignment: CDR1 SGHNT and CDR2 YENEEA. Here the CDR3 DNA reads TGTGCCAGCAGCCCAAGACAGGGTGCTACAGATACGCAGTATTTT. Translation gives CASSPRQGATDTQYF. Based on the CDR3 plus reference TRBV11-3 and TRBJ2-3, the full variable domain is EAGVVQSPRYKIIEKKQPVAFWCNPISGHNTLYWYLQNLGQGPELLIRYENEEAVDDSQLPKDRFSAERLKGVDSTLKIQPAELGDSAVYLCASSPRQGATDTQYFGPGTRLTVL.

At least ten counts were recorded for this clone. This chain connects TRBV11-3 to TRBJ2-2; 7 bases agree with TRBD2. CDR1 SGHNT and CDR2 YENEEA come from the germline V gene. Trimming removed 5 bases from V and 5 bases from J; junction bases left unmatched: 14. The CDR3 sequence is 17 residues long. The CDR3 here is CASSPYISDGGTGELFF. The CDR3 region has the DNA TGTGCCAGCAGCCCTTATATCTCGGACGGGGGGACCGGGGAGCTGTTTTTT.

This clone was recorded at least ten times. The J gene is TRBJ2-5, the V gene TRBV5-4; the match to TRBD2 covers 8 bases. This CDR3 has 15 amino acids. The germline gives CDR1 SGHNT, CDR2 YYREEE (reference sequence). V lost 3 bases to trimming and J lost 2 bases; unmatched junction nucleotides: 6. CDR3 amino acids: CASSSGAGVQETQYF. CDR3 sequence (DNA): TGTGCCAGCAGCTCGGGAGCGGGGGTACAAGAGACCCAGTACTTC.

The table lists this clone with a few counts. The chain carries TRBV5-1 and TRBJ1-4; D remains ambiguous. The V gene lost 2 bases and the J gene lost 8 bases, with 13 bases spanning the gap. The germline V gene encodes CDR1 SGHRS and CDR2 YFSETQ. The CDR3 sequence is 14 residues long. CDR3 amino acids: CASSLSGFREKLFF. The CDR3, as DNA: TGCGCCAGCAGCTTAAGCGGGTTTAGGGAAAAACTGTTTTTT.